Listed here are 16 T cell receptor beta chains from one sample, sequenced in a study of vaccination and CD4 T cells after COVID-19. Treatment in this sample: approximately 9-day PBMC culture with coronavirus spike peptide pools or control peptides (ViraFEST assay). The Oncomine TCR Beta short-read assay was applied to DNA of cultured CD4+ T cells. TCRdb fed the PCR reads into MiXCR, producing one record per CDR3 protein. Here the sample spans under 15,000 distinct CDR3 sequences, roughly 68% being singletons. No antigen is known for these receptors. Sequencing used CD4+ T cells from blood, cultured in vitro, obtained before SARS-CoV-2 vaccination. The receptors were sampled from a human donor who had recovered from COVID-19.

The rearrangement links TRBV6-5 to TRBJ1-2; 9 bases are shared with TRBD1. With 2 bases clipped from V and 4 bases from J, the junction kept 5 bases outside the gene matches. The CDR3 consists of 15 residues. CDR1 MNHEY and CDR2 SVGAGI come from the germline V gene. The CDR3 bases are TGTGCCAGCAGTTACGGACAGGGGCACCTCTATGGCTACACCTTC. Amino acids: CASSYGQGHLYGYTF.

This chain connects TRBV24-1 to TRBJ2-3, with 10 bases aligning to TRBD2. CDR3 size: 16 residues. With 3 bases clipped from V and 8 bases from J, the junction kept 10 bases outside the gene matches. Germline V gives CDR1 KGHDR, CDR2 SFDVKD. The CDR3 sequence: CATSDPTAGGPRTQYF. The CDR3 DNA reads TGTGCCACCAGTGATCCGACAGCGGGAGGGCCGCGTACGCAGTATTTT.

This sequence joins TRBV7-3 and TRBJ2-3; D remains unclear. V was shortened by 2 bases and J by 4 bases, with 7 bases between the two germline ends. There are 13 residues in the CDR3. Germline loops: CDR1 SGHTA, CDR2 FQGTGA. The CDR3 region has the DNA TGTGCCAGCAGCTTATTGGGGTCAGATACGCAGTATTTT. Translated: CASSLLGSDTQYF.

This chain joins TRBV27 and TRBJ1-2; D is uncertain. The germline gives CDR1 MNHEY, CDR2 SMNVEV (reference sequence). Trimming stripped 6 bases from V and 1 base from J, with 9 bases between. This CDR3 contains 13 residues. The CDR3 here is CASRPQFNYGYTF. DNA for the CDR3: TGTGCCAGCAGGCCCCAGTTTAACTATGGCTACACCTTC.

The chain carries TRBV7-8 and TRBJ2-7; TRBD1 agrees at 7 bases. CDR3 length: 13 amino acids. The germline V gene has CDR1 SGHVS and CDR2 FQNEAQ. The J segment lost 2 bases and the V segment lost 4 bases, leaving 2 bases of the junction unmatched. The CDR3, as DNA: TGTGCCAGCAGCTACCAGGGGGCCTACGAGCAGTACTTC. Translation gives CASSYQGAYEQYF.

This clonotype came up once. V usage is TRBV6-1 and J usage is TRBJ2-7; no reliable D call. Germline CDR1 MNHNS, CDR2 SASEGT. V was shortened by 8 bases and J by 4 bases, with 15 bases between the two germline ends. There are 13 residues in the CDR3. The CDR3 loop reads CASCPGGLYEQYF. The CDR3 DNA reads TGTGCCAGCTGCCCCGGCGGCCTTTACGAGCAGTACTTC.

The CDR3 DNA reads as TGTGCCAGCAGCTTAGTCCAGGGCGCTGGAAACACCATATATTTT. Protein: CASSLVQGAGNTIYF. The chain uses TRBV7-2 and TRBJ1-3; possibly TRBD1 for D (5 bases). V dropped 1 base and J dropped 2 bases, with 9 bases sitting between them. Germline V gives CDR1 SGHTA, CDR2 FQGNSA. The CDR3 consists of 15 residues.

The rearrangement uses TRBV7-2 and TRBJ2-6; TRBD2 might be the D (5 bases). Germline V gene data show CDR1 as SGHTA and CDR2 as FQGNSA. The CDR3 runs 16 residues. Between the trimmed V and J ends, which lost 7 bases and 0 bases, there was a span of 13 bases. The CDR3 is CASTPSLLSGANVLTF. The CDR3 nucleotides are TGTGCCAGCACCCCTAGCCTACTCTCTGGGGCCAACGTCCTGACTTTC.

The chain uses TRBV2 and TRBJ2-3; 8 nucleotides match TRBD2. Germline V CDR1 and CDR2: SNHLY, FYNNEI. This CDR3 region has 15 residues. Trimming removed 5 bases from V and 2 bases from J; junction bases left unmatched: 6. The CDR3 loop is CASSLRAGVTDTQYF. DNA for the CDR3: TGTGCCAGCAGTTTAAGAGCGGGAGTCACAGATACGCAGTATTTT.

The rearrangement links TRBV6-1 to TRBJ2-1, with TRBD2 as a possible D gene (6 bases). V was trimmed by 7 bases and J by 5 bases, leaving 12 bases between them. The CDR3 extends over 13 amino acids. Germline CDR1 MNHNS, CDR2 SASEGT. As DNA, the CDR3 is TGTGCCAGCACCTCACTAGCACACAATGAGCAGTTCTTC. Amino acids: CASTSLAHNEQFF.

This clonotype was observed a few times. CDR3 in amino acids: CASSLVAGGTGELFF. The CDR3 DNA reads TGTGCCAGCAGCTTAGTGGCCGGAGGGACAGGGGAGCTGTTTTTT. The J gene is TRBJ2-2, the V gene TRBV7-2, with D possibly being TRBD1 or TRBD2 (6 bases each). Per germline, CDR1 SGHTA and CDR2 FQGNSA. CDR3 length: 15 residues. Trimming stripped 1 base from V and 8 bases from J, with 14 bases between.

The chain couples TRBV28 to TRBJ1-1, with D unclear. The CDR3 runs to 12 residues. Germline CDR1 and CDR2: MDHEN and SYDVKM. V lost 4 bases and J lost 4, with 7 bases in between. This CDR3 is CASSSGSTEAFF. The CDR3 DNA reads TGTGCCAGCAGTTCCGGGAGCACTGAAGCTTTCTTT.

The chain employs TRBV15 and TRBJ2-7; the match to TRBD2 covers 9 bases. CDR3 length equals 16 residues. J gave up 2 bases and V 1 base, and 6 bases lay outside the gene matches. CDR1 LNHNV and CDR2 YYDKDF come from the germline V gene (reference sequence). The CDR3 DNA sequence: TGTGCCACCAGCAGAGGCGGGCGGGAGGGGACCTACGAGCAGTACTTC. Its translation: CATSRGGREGTYEQYF.

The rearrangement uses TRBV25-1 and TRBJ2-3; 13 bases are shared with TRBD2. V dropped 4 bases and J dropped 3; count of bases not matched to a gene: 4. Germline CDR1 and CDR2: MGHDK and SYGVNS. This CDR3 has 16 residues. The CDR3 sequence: CASSGTSGRGTDTQYF. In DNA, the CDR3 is TGTGCCAGCAGTGGGACTAGCGGGAGAGGAACAGATACGCAGTATTTT.

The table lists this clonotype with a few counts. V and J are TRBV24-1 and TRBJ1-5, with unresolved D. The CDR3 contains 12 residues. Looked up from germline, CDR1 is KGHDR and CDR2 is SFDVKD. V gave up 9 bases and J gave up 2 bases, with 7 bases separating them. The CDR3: CATGQGNQPQHF. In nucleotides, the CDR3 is TGTGCCACCGGGCAGGGCAATCAGCCCCAGCATTTT.

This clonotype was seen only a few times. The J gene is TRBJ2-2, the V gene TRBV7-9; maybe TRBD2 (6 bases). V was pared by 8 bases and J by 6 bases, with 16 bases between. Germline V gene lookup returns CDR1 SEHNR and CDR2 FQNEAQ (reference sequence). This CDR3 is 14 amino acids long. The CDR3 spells CASARAEGAGELFF. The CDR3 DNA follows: TGTGCCAGCGCCAGGGCGGAGGGCGCCGGGGAGCTGTTTTTT.